This T cell receptor beta chain was retrieved from a study of T cell responses to AZD1222 COVID-19 vaccine. At the level of the study: Pooled together were second doses at about 4 or about 12 weeks.

As to this clone: Its antigen remains unknown.

Generated by immunoSEQ multiplex PCR, the TCRdb table keeps only in-frame clones and is missing some. The data contain about 99,000 clones, around 94% of them singletons. Study observations and caveats: Recipients of AZD1222 seropositive at baseline numbered only 6 or 7.

CDR1 and CDR2 (germline): SNHLY, FYNNEI. V was cut by 8 bases and J by 4 bases, with 8 bases left in between. The CDR3 extends over 12 amino acids. The V and J genes are TRBV2 and TRBJ2-2; D remains unclear. The receptor's source is an adult in good health. Material: peripheral blood, obtained on day 0 of AZD1222 vaccination. The CDR3: CASGGATGELFF. CDR3 sequence (DNA): TGTGCCAGCGGTGGTGCCACCGGGGAGCTGTTTTTT.